What follows are 5 T cell receptor beta chains derived from one specimen sequenced in a study of blood T cells in healthy people across ages. A second PCR, run for about 7 to 11 cycles, used a sample-barcoded 5' primer plus a J-beta primer mix. TCRdb recomputed calls from the 5' RACE reads with MiXCR, one row per CDR3 protein. The sample yields hundreds of thousands of distinct CDR3 sequences, 40% to 65% seen once. Sequences were obtained from blood. These receptors originate from a woman of 80 years or more in good health.

In its sample, this clonotype was seen a few times. The rearrangement uses TRBV4-3 and TRBJ2-7; 7 positions match TRBD2. CDR1 is LGHNA, CDR2 YSLEER, per germline. CDR3 length: 14 residues. Losses at the gene ends were 2 bases for V and 2 bases for J; bases not matched to a gene: 3. In DNA, the CDR3 is TGCGCCAGCAGCCAATACAGCGGGGCCTACGAGCAGTACTTC. Translating it yields CASSQYSGAYEQYF.

This clonotype was seen many times. The chain carries TRBV18 and TRBJ2-5; D not resolved. This CDR3 contains 13 residues. Per germline, CDR1 KGHSH and CDR2 LQKENI. V was clipped by 8 bases and J by 1 base, with 11 bases between them. The CDR3 region has the DNA TGTGCCAGCAGCTCGGACCTCCAAGAGACCCAGTACTTC. This encodes CASSSDLQETQYF.

The chain uses TRBV27 and TRBJ2-1; 9 bases agree with TRBD2. The CDR3 has 13 amino acids. V shed 10 bases, J shed 2 bases, and the junction held 3 bases outside the gene matches. Per the germline V gene, CDR1 is MNHEY and CDR2 is SMNVEV (reference sequence). The CDR3 loop reads CATRTSAYNEQFF. CDR3 sequence (DNA): TGTGCCACCCGGACTAGCGCCTACAATGAGCAGTTCTTC.

This clonotype was picked up many times. The chain is built from TRBV7-7 and TRBJ1-4; D not certain. The CDR3 sequence is 12 residues long. Between the trimmed V and J ends, which lost 5 bases and 12 bases, there was a span of 13 bases. Looked up from germline, CDR1 is SSHAT and CDR2 is FNYEAQ (reference sequence). The CDR3 DNA is TGTGCCAGCAGCAACCCCCCGGGAGAACTGTTTTTT. This translates into CASSNPPGELFF.

Ten or more counts support this clonotype. J is TRBJ2-3 and V is TRBV4-1; perhaps TRBD2 as D (5 bases). CDR3 length: 16 residues. Between the trimmed V and J ends, which lost 1 base and 1 base, there was a span of 12 bases. Germline values: CDR1 MGHRA, CDR2 YSYEKL. Here the CDR3 DNA reads TGCGCCAGCAGCCAAGCGAGGTGGCGGGGCACAGATACGCAGTATTTT. Translated, it gives CASSQARWRGTDTQYF.